These 31 T cell receptor beta chains came from one sample sequenced in a study of blood T cell repertoires in COVID-19 (TCRdb year 2020). Libraries were made using the immunoSEQ multiplex PCR assay. TCRdb limited this immuneACCESS table to in-frame rearrangements with V and J called. A share of clones is missing; checked studies link under half to unresolved V genes, and the rest is unexplained. The sample records 270,000 or so clones, around 86% of which are singletons. The ten most abundant clones make up 2.5% to 3% of the sample. Sequencing was carried out using peripheral blood. The receptor source for this set is a woman aged 55-70 years with active or convalescent COVID-19.

V is TRBV2 and J is TRBJ2-2; 9 positions match TRBD1. From germline, CDR1 is SNHLY and CDR2 FYNNEI. The CDR3 runs 15 residues. V lost 6 bases, J lost 6 bases, and 8 bases stayed unmatched. The CDR3 nucleotides are TGTGCCAGCAGCCCGGGACAGGGTATTTCCGGGGAGCTGTTTTTT. Protein: CASSPGQGISGELFF.

This clone was found a few times. The chain uses TRBV19 and TRBJ1-2, with a tentative D call TRBD1 (6 bases). CDR1 and CDR2 from the germline V gene are LNHDA and SQIVND (reference sequence). This CDR3 is built from 18 residues. Trimming pared 7 bases from V and 2 bases from J, leaving 26 bases between. The CDR3 loop reads CASMAPAGGPPLNYGYTF. CDR3 coding DNA: TGTGCCAGTATGGCCCCGGCGGGGGGCCCACCTCTAAACTATGGCTACACCTTC.

The chain combines TRBV2 with TRBJ1-2; D is perhaps TRBD1 (5 bases). Germline CDR1 reads SNHLY; CDR2 reads FYNNEI. The V and J ends lost 6 bases and 6 bases respectively, with 8 bases between them. The CDR3 totals 11 residues. CDR3 DNA sequence: TGTGCCAGCAGCCCAGGGAATGGCTACACCTTC. This gives the protein CASSPGNGYTF.

There are a few counts of this clone. The genes are TRBV5-1 and TRBJ2-5, with TRBD2 identical over 14 bases. Germline CDR1 SGHRS, CDR2 YFSETQ. The ends lost 4 bases at V and 1 base at J; junction bases unmatched: 6. The CDR3 length is 17 residues. The CDR3, as DNA: TGCGCCAGCAGCCTGGGACTAGCGGGGGACCTCCAAGAGACCCAGTACTTC. This translates into CASSLGLAGDLQETQYF.

The CDR3 nucleotides are TGTGCCAGCTCACCATCCGACAGGGGGCAAGGCTACACCTTC. This codes for CASSPSDRGQGYTF. The chain uses TRBV18 and TRBJ1-2; 10 nucleotides agree with TRBD1. The length of the CDR3 is 14 residues. V dropped 2 bases and J dropped 8; count of bases not matched to a gene: 5. Germline values: CDR1 KGHSH, CDR2 LQKENI.

The V and J genes are TRBV19 and TRBJ1-5; 9 positions match TRBD1. Germline trimming cut 6 bases from V and 4 bases from J; bases unmatched to any gene: 10. The CDR3 totals 16 residues. The germline V gene encodes CDR1 LNHDA and CDR2 SQIVND (reference sequence). The CDR3: CASSPPGQGGNQPQHF. The CDR3 nucleotides read TGTGCCAGTAGCCCTCCGGGACAGGGTGGGAATCAGCCCCAGCATTTT.

CDR3 coding DNA: TGCGCCAGCAGCCAAGATCCTAACCGGGCAGGGTACGAGCAGTACTTC. Residues: CASSQDPNRAGYEQYF. The chain uses TRBV4-3 and TRBJ2-7; a weak D match, TRBD1 (5 bases). Germline CDR1 LGHNA, CDR2 YSLEER. The length of the CDR3 is 16 residues. Trimming cost V 0 bases and J 4 bases, with 16 bases left between them.

The V call is TRBV7-9, the J call TRBJ2-3; TRBD1 matches at 7 bases. Per germline, CDR1 SEHNR and CDR2 FQNEAQ (reference sequence). The CDR3 is made up of 19 amino acids. J lost 0 bases, V lost 5 bases, and 17 bases had no gene match. CDR3: CASSRLSVGQAASTDTQYF. CDR3 DNA: TGTGCCAGCAGCCGCTTAAGTGTAGGACAGGCGGCTAGCACAGATACGCAGTATTTT.

This chain connects TRBV5-4 to TRBJ1-2; no reliable D call. Looked up from germline, CDR1 is SGHNT and CDR2 is YYREEE (reference sequence). CDR3 size: 14 residues. The V end lost 4 bases, the J end lost 6 bases, and 16 bases lay between the germline ends. Here the CDR3 reads CASSLHDSIHGYTF. CDR3 nucleotide sequence: TGTGCCAGCAGCCTACATGACTCGATCCATGGCTACACCTTC.

The CDR3 region is CASSTYSRVGETQYF. The CDR3 DNA reads TGTGCCAGCAGCACATATTCCAGGGTTGGGGAGACCCAGTACTTC. The chain combines TRBV11-1 with TRBJ2-5; D perhaps matches TRBD1 (5 bases). CDR1 and CDR2 (germline): SGHAT, FQDESV (reference sequence). The CDR3 runs 15 residues. Trimming pared 5 bases from V and 5 bases from J, leaving 18 bases between.

This clone was seen just once. The rearrangement joins TRBV19 to TRBJ2-2; TRBD2 matches at 11 bases. The CDR3 is made up of 19 amino acids. V trimming: 3 bases; J trimming: 1 base; junction bases outside the gene matches: 10. Germline loops: CDR1 LNHDA, CDR2 SQIVND (reference sequence). Here the CDR3 DNA reads TGTGCCAGTAGTATCGGTCTCCGACTAGCGGGGATGAACACCGGGGAGCTGTTTTTT. Residues: CASSIGLRLAGMNTGELFF.

The rearrangement links TRBV7-9 to TRBJ1-4; TRBD1 is a possible D gene (6 bases). The germline V gene has CDR1 SEHNR and CDR2 FQNEAQ (reference sequence). The V end lost 5 bases, the J end lost 8 bases, and 21 bases lay between the germline ends. This CDR3 has 16 residues. As DNA, the CDR3 is TGTGCCAGCAGCCCATTCACAGGGCCCCCGGGGGAAAAACTGTTTTTT. The encoded protein is CASSPFTGPPGEKLFF.

This chain uses TRBV12-3 or TRBV12-4 with TRBJ2-5; tentative D call: TRBD2 (5 bases). The CDR3 contains 13 residues. V lost 7 bases to trimming and J lost 2 bases, with 11 bases between them. CDR3 sequence reads: CASTHRDQETQYF. The CDR3 DNA follows: TGTGCCAGCACCCACCGGGATCAAGAGACCCAGTACTTC.

This chain joins TRBV9 and TRBJ1-4, with D unresolved. Germline-derived CDR1 and CDR2 are SGDLS and YYNGEE. The CDR3 spans 14 residues. V gave up 3 bases and J gave up 3 bases, with 9 bases separating them. Written as DNA, the CDR3 is TGTGCCAGCAGCGCCTCTCGAGCTAATGAAAAACTGTTTTTT. The encoded protein is CASSASRANEKLFF.

This clone was observed a handful of times. The chain uses TRBV6-5 and TRBJ1-2, with 10 bases that match TRBD1. Trimming took 7 bases from V and 5 from J; bases not matched to a gene: 10. The length of the CDR3 is 15 residues. Germline CDR1 MNHEY, CDR2 SVGAGI. The CDR3 nucleotides read TGTGCCAGCACCCTGACAGGGGGCTCGAAGTATGGCTACACCTTC. Its protein is CASTLTGGSKYGYTF.

The genes are TRBV25-1 and TRBJ2-7, with 10 nucleotides matching TRBD1. CDR3 length: 15 amino acids. Trimming cost V 5 bases and J 2 bases; bases outside gene matches: 6. Germline loops: CDR1 MGHDK, CDR2 SYGVNS. Here the CDR3 reads CASSQPGTGAYEQYF. The CDR3 DNA follows: TGTGCCAGCAGTCAACCCGGGACAGGGGCCTACGAGCAGTACTTC.

This clone was counted between two and nine times. V gene TRBV28 combines with J gene TRBJ1-4; TRBD1 aligns across 10 bases. Germline V CDR1 and CDR2: MDHEN, SYDVKM. CDR3 length equals 16 residues. The V segment lost 4 bases and the J segment 5 bases; nucleotides outside the gene matches: 7. The CDR3 region is CASSSHRDRGNEKLFF. The DNA of the CDR3 is TGTGCCAGCAGTTCTCACCGGGACAGGGGAAATGAAAAACTGTTTTTT.

The chain joins TRBV19 to TRBJ2-2; TRBD1 agrees at 7 bases. The length of the CDR3 is 15 residues. V shed 3 bases, J shed 1 base, and the junction held 2 bases outside the gene matches. The germline V gene has CDR1 LNHDA and CDR2 SQIVND (reference sequence). CDR3 loop: CASSIGQVNTGELFF. The DNA for the CDR3 is TGTGCCAGTAGTATTGGACAGGTGAACACCGGGGAGCTGTTTTTT.

The chain carries TRBV6-6 and TRBJ2-2; TRBD2 matches 8 bases. Germline CDR1 and CDR2: MNHNY and SVGAGI (reference sequence). Trimming at V came to 5 bases and at J to 7 bases, leaving 6 bases not matched to a gene. This CDR3 region has 14 residues. CDR3 in amino acids: CASSASGGIGELFF. The CDR3 nucleotides are TGTGCCAGCAGTGCGAGCGGGGGCATCGGGGAGCTGTTTTTT.

J is TRBJ2-2 and V is TRBV25-1; perhaps TRBD1 as D (5 bases). V lost 5 bases and J 3 bases, leaving 13 bases between the germline ends. This CDR3 comprises 15 residues. The germline gives CDR1 MGHDK, CDR2 SYGVNS. CDR3: CASSQTGFYTGELFF. For the CDR3, the DNA is TGTGCCAGCAGTCAAACAGGTTTTTACACCGGGGAGCTGTTTTTT.

The chain has TRBV10-3 and TRBJ1-5, with TRBD1 as a possible D gene (5 bases). The V and J ends lost 6 bases and 6 bases respectively, with 21 bases between them. This CDR3 has 16 residues. Looked up from germline, CDR1 is ENHRY and CDR2 is SYGVKD. CDR3 coding DNA: TGTGCCATCAGCCCGACGGACAAGGGAGGGGCTCAGCCCCAGCATTTT. This gives the protein CAISPTDKGGAQPQHF.

This clone was detected only a few times. The rearrangement uses TRBV7-9 and TRBJ1-2, with D uncertain. Trimming took 5 bases from V and 1 from J, leaving 14 bases between them. This CDR3 has 15 residues. Germline values: CDR1 SEHNR, CDR2 FQNEAQ (reference sequence). The DNA of the CDR3 is TGTGCCAGCAGCAATATACTTCATTATAACTATGGCTACACCTTC. It yields the protein CASSNILHYNYGYTF.

This clone was observed a handful of times. The chain couples TRBV19 to TRBJ1-5; 9 bases agree with TRBD1. The CDR3 has 16 residues. The J segment lost 7 bases and the V segment lost 4 bases, leaving 11 bases of the junction unmatched. Per the germline V gene, CDR1 is LNHDA and CDR2 is SQIVND (reference sequence). This chain's CDR3 is CASSTKRTGAWQPQHF. In DNA form, the CDR3 reads TGTGCCAGTAGTACCAAGAGGACAGGGGCATGGCAGCCCCAGCATTTT.

On this clone: The same CDR3 is also encoded by other DNA sequences in this sample. J is TRBJ2-5 and V is TRBV5-4, with TRBD2 as a possible D gene (5 bases). CDR1 is SGHNT, CDR2 YYREEE, per germline (reference sequence). CDR3 length equals 13 residues. V was clipped by 2 bases and J by 4 bases, with 9 bases between them. The CDR3 DNA reads TGTGCCAGCAGCTTCGGAGGCGGAGAGACCCAGTACTTC. This gives the protein CASSFGGGETQYF.

This clone occurred a few times. The chain carries TRBV7-2 and TRBJ2-5, with 8 bases aligning to TRBD1. V dropped 3 bases and J dropped 5; count of bases not matched to a gene: 5. The CDR3 runs to 14 residues. From germline, CDR1 is SGHTA and CDR2 FQGNSA. CDR3: CASSFPGGRETQYF. For the CDR3, the DNA is TGTGCCAGCAGCTTTCCAGGGGGCAGGGAGACCCAGTACTTC.

This clone was seen only once. The chain is built from TRBV7-2 and TRBJ1-1; D unresolved. Germline CDR1 and CDR2: SGHTA and FQGNSA. This CDR3 has 13 amino acids. With 1 base removed from V and 5 bases from J, the gap between germline ends came to 8 bases. The CDR3 nucleotides are TGTGCCAGCAGCTTAGGGGAGAGGACTGAAGCTTTCTTT. It translates to CASSLGERTEAFF.

This clone was found a few times. The genes are TRBV9 and TRBJ2-1, with 8 positions matching TRBD1. The germline V gene has CDR1 SGDLS and CDR2 YYNGEE. The CDR3 is 16 amino acids. The J segment lost 11 bases and the V segment lost 0 bases, leaving 13 bases of the junction unmatched. CDR3 bases: TGTGCCAGCAGCGTAGGAGGTACGACAGGGGAGATTCAGCAGTTCTTC. Amino acid sequence: CASSVGGTTGEIQQFF.

CDR3 region: CASSLRAQGEAKNQPQHF. The CDR3 coding sequence is TGTGCCAGCTCACTAAGGGCGCAGGGGGAAGCAAAAAATCAGCCCCAGCATTTT. The chain has TRBV18 and TRBJ1-5; 7 positions match TRBD1. This CDR3 has 18 residues. With 4 bases clipped from V and 4 bases from J, the junction kept 16 bases outside the gene matches. Germline V gene sequence: CDR1 KGHSH, CDR2 LQKENI. Complete variable domain (other parts from reference TRBV18 and TRBJ1-5): NAGVMQNPRHLVRRRGQEARLRCSPMKGHSHVYWYRQLPEEGLKFMVYLQKENIIDESGMPKERFSAEFPKEGPSILRIQQVVRGDSAAYFCASSLRAQGEAKNQPQHFGDGTRLSIL.

The chain links TRBV6-5 to TRBJ1-2, with 9 bases identical to TRBD1. Germline CDR1 MNHEY, CDR2 SVGAGI. Germline trimming cut 2 bases from V and 4 bases from J; bases unmatched to any gene: 5. The CDR3 loop spans 15 amino acids. The CDR3 loop is CASSYTGTGSYGYTF. Here the CDR3 DNA reads TGTGCCAGCAGTTACACCGGGACAGGGAGCTATGGCTACACCTTC.

The rearrangement joins TRBV4-1 to TRBJ1-4, with unresolved D. Germline lookup yields CDR1 MGHRA and CDR2 YSYEKL. The CDR3 is 14 residues long. V was clipped by 7 bases and J by 1 base, with 10 bases between them. CDR3 residues: CASTPQETNEKLFF. The CDR3 DNA reads as TGCGCCAGCACGCCCCAGGAAACTAATGAAAAACTGTTTTTT.

V is TRBV6-5 and J is TRBJ1-2, with 8 nucleotides matching TRBD1. The CDR3 runs to 13 residues. Germline CDR1 reads MNHEY; CDR2 reads SVGAGI. V lost 6 bases to trimming and J lost 8 bases; unmatched junction nucleotides: 8. The CDR3 sequence: CASSGQGSEGYTF. The CDR3 DNA sequence: TGTGCCAGCAGCGGACAGGGATCGGAGGGCTACACCTTC.